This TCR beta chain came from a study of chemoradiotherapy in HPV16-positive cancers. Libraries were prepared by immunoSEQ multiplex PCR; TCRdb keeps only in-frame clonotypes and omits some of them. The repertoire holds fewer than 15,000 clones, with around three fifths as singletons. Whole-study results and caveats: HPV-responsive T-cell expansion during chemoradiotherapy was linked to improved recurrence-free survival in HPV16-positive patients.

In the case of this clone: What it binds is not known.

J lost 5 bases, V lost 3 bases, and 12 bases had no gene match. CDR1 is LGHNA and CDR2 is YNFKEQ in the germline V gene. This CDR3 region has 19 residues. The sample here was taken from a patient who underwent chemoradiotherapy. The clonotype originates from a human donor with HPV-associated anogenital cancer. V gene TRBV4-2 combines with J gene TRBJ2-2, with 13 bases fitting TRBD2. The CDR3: CASSQSAAGLAGITGELFF. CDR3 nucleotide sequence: TGTGCCAGCAGCCAGTCTGCCGCGGGACTAGCGGGGATAACCGGGGAGCTGTTTTTT.